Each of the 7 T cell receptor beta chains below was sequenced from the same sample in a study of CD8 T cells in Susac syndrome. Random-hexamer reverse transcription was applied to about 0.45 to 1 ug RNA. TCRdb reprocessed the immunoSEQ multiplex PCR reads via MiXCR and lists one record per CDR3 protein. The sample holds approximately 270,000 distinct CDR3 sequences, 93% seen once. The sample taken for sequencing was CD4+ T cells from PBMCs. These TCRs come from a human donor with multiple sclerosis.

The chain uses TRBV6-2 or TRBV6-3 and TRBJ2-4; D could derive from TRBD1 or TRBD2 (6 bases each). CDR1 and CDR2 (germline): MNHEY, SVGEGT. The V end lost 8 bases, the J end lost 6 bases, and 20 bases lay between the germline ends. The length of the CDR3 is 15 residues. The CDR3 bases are TGTGCCAGCGACGGGGGAGGATTAGGGGGAAACATTCAGTACTTC. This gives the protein CASDGGGLGGNIQYF.

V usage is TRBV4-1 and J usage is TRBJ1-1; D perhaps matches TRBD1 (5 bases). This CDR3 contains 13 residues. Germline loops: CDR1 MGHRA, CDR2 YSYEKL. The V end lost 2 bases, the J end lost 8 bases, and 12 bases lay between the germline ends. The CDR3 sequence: CASSQNMGGEAFF. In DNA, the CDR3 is TGCGCCAGCAGCCAAAACATGGGGGGAGAAGCTTTCTTT.

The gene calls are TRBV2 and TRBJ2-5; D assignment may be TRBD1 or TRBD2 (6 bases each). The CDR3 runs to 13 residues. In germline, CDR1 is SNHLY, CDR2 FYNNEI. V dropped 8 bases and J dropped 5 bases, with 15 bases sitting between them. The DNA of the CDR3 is TGTGCCAGCCCTGGAGGGGGGCGGGAGACCCAGTACTTC. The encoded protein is CASPGGGRETQYF.

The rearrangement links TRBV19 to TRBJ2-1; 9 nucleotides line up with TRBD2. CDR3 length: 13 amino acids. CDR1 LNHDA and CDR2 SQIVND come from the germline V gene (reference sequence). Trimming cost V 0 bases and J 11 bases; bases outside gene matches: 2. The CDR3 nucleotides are TGTGCCAGTAGTATAGAGCGGGAGGGCCAGCAGTTCTTC. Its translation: CASSIEREGQQFF.

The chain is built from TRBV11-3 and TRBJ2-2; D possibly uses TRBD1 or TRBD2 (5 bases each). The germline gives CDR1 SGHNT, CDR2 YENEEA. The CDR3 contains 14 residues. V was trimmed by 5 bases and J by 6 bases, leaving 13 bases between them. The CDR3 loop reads CASSAGRSPGELFF. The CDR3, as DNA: TGTGCCAGCAGCGCAGGGAGATCTCCCGGGGAGCTGTTTTTT.

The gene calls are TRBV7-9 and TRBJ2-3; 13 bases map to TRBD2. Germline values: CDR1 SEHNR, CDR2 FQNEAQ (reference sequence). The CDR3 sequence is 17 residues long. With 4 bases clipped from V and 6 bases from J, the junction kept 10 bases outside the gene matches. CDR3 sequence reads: CASSSHLGLAGWDTQYF. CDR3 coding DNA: TGTGCCAGCAGCTCCCACCTGGGACTAGCGGGATGGGATACGCAGTATTTT.

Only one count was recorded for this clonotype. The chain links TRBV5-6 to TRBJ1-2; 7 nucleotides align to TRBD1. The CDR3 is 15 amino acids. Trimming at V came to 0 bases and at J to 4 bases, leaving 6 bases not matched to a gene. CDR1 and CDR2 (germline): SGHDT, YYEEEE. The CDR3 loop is CASSLAPGGSYGYTF. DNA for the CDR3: TGTGCCAGCAGCTTGGCCCCAGGGGGTTCCTATGGCTACACCTTC.